What follows are 8 T cell receptor beta chains derived from one specimen sequenced in a study of cytomegalovirus exposure and HLA in healthy donors. The PCR used 60 Vbeta and 13 Jbeta primers. Using immunoSEQ multiplex PCR, the repertoire was profiled, and TCRdb retains in-frame clones only, with some absent. The table lists 77,000 or so clones, around 79% of them singletons. The sequenced material came from PBMCs. All receptors derive from a man aged 35-49 years in good health and CMV-seronegative.

The chain joins TRBV7-8 to TRBJ1-1, with 9 bases lining up with TRBD1. The CDR3 sequence is 15 residues long. V lost 0 bases to trimming and J lost 5 bases; unmatched junction nucleotides: 4. Germline V gives CDR1 SGHVS, CDR2 FQNEAQ. CDR3 in DNA: TGTGCCAGCAGCTTAGCAAACAGGGGGCGGACTGAAGCTTTCTTT. It encodes CASSLANRGRTEAFF.

J is TRBJ2-1 and V is TRBV7-3, with a weak D call TRBD2 (7 bases). V was cut by 3 bases and J by 6 bases, with 21 bases left in between. The germline gives CDR1 SGHTA, CDR2 FQGTGA. The CDR3 sequence is 17 residues long. The CDR3: CASSLLFSRGRGNEQFF. The DNA of the CDR3 is TGTGCCAGCAGCTTGCTTTTCTCTAGGGGGAGGGGCAATGAGCAGTTCTTC.

This clone showed up just once. J is TRBJ2-1 and V is TRBV15, with 11 nucleotides matching TRBD1. V shed 1 base, J shed 9 bases, and the junction held 8 bases outside the gene matches. Per the germline V gene, CDR1 is LNHNV and CDR2 is YYDKDF (reference sequence). The CDR3 runs to 16 residues. The CDR3 region is CATSRGRGTGGLEQFF. The CDR3 coding sequence is TGTGCCACCAGCAGAGGACGCGGGACAGGGGGACTTGAGCAGTTCTTC.

As regards this clone: The junction does not match germline at one end; this may be a read error. This chain links TRBV6-5 with TRBJ2-7, with TRBD2 identical over 10 bases. The CDR3 consists of 14 residues. CDR1 and CDR2 (germline): MNHEY, SVGAGI. As DNA, the CDR3 is TGTGCCAGCAGTTTACTAGCGGGAAACTACGAGCAGTGCTTC. It codes for CASSLLAGNYEQCF.

A few counts support this clone. J is TRBJ2-3 and V is TRBV29-1, with D possibly TRBD2 on 6 matching bases. Trimming took off 4 bases at V and 6 bases at J, with 14 bases between the two ends. The CDR3 totals 13 residues. Germline V gene lookup returns CDR1 SQVTM and CDR2 ANQGSEA. This CDR3 is CSVGAGLGDTQYF. CDR3 DNA sequence: TGCAGCGTTGGGGCGGGGTTAGGTGATACGCAGTATTTT.

The rearrangement links TRBV7-3 to TRBJ2-1; D remains unclear. V was clipped by 2 bases and J by 0 bases, with 20 bases between them. The V gene's germline CDR1 is SGHTA and CDR2 FQGTGA. This CDR3 is built from 19 residues. DNA for the CDR3: TGTGCCAGCAGCTTACGGCGGAGTATCCCTTCCGGCTCCTACAATGAGCAGTTCTTC. This encodes CASSLRRSIPSGSYNEQFF.

Concerning this clone itself: The germline gene is not matched at one end of the junction; a read error may be the cause. The chain carries TRBV7-8 and TRBJ2-1; TRBD2 matches at 7 bases. The CDR3 spans 14 residues. Germline V gene sequence: CDR1 SGHVS, CDR2 FQNEAQ. The CDR3 DNA sequence: TGTGCCAGCAGCTCGGCTGGGGGGGGGAATGAGCGGTTCTTC. Protein product: CASSSAGGGNERFF.

The chain combines TRBV6-5 with TRBJ2-2, with 8 bases lining up with TRBD1. Trimming removed 7 bases from V and 5 bases from J; junction bases left unmatched: 6. Germline V CDR1 and CDR2: MNHEY, SVGAGI. This CDR3 has 14 residues. This CDR3 is CASNRGDLTGELFF. The CDR3 nucleotides read TGTGCCAGCAACAGGGGGGATCTAACCGGGGAGCTGTTTTTT.